One and the same sample provided the 7 T cell receptor beta chains below, sequenced in a study of molecular identifiers for immune sequencing clone quantification. TCRdb re-called the PCR reads with MiXCR, one entry per CDR3 protein. The table lists some 650,000 distinct CDR3 sequences, approximately 20% of them singletons. The sequenced material came from naive CD8+ T cells from blood, with Jurkat cell RNA spiked in. As to subset: FACS-sorted CD8+CD4-CCR7+CD45RA+ naive T cells. The source of these receptors is a human donor in good health. Some libraries in this study had Jurkat cell RNA spiked in.

This clonotype was counted a few times. The CDR3 nucleotides read TGTGCCAGTAGTGAGCAACACTCCTACGAGCAGTACTTC. Translated: CASSEQHSYEQYF. The chain joins TRBV19 to TRBJ2-7; D is undetermined. Germline CDR1 is LNHDA and CDR2 is SQIVND (reference sequence). V gave up 5 bases and J gave up 0 bases, with 8 bases separating them. This CDR3 region has 13 residues.

Many counts were recorded for this clonotype. The chain is built from TRBV7-2 and TRBJ2-1; weak D call: TRBD2 (6 bases). Germline V CDR1 and CDR2: SGHTA, FQGNSA. The V gene lost 2 bases and the J gene lost 3 bases, with 17 bases spanning the gap. The CDR3 is 17 residues long. CDR3 sequence: CASSLLVGGAVYNEQFF. The CDR3 DNA follows: TGTGCCAGCAGCTTATTGGTCGGGGGAGCGGTCTACAATGAGCAGTTCTTC. The full variable domain, in which reference TRBV7-2 and TRBJ2-1 provide the parts outside the CDR3, is GAGVSQSPSNKVTEKGKDVELRCDPISGHTALYWYRQSLGQGLEFLIYFQGNSAPDKSGLPSDRFSAERTGGSVSTLTIQRTQQEDSAVYLCASSLLVGGAVYNEQFFGPGTRLTVL.

Of note for this clonotype: Relative to the germline gene, one junction end is altered; a read error may explain this. The chain carries TRBV7-9 and TRBJ2-7; TRBD1 matches at 9 bases. CDR1 is SEHNR, CDR2 FQNEAQ, per germline (reference sequence). CDR3 length equals 15 residues. The CDR3 protein is CAGSEGQGISYGQYF. CDR3 bases: TGTGCCGGCAGCGAGGGACAGGGTATCTCCTACGGGCAGTACTTC. Filled out from reference TRBV7-9 and TRBJ2-7, the complete variable domain reads DTGVSQNPRHKITKRGQNVTFRCDPISEHNRLYWYRQTLGQGPEFLTYFQNEAQLEKSRLLSDRFSAERPKGSFSTLEIQRTEQGDSAMYLCAGSEGQGISYGQYFGPGTRLTVT.

The chain is built from TRBV3-1 and TRBJ2-5; D might be TRBD2 (5 bases). The germline CDR1 and CDR2 sequences are LGHDT and YNNKEL (reference sequence). The length of the CDR3 is 14 residues. Trimming took off 3 bases at V and 0 bases at J, with 8 bases between the two ends. The CDR3 region has the DNA TGTGCCAGCAGCCAGGGGAGCGACCAAGAGACCCAGTACTTC. It specifies CASSQGSDQETQYF.

Remarks on this clonotype: A single base separates this from a much larger clone, so it may be a read error. The J gene is TRBJ2-7, the V gene TRBV25-1; D is uncertain. Germline V gives CDR1 MGHDK, CDR2 SYGVNS. The CDR3 has 13 amino acids. The CDR3 region is CVSSGSYLYEQYF. Written as DNA, the CDR3 is TGTGTCAGCAGTGGATCCTACCTATACGAGCAGTACTTC.

This clonotype showed up just a few times. The V and J genes are TRBV3-1 and TRBJ2-7; TRBD2 matches 9 bases. Trimming cost V 7 bases and J 0 bases; bases outside gene matches: 7. CDR3 length: 15 residues. Per germline, CDR1 LGHDT and CDR2 YNNKEL (reference sequence). CDR3 nucleotides: TGTGCCAGCACCAATAGCGGGGGTGGCTCCTACGAGCAGTACTTC. This codes for CASTNSGGGSYEQYF.

The chain couples TRBV12-3 or TRBV12-4 to TRBJ1-4; D is unclear. Trimming shortened V by 5 bases and J by 7 bases, and 17 bases separated the two germline ends. CDR3 length: 15 amino acids. DNA of the CDR3: TGTGCCAGCAGTACCTGGGGAGCCTGGACTGAAAAACTGTTTTTT. It codes for CASSTWGAWTEKLFF.